The source of this T cell receptor beta chain is a study of cytomegalovirus exposure and HLA in healthy donors. General study points: Confirmation was obtained in vitro that a few CMV-associated chains are specific for CMV antigens. First-cohort TCR clusters were later found to tend to co-occur in the 90 to 150 validation repertoires. Most observed TCR sequences were rare, whereas some public TCRs were detected in many donors.

Germline-derived CDR1 and CDR2 are MDHEN and SYDVKM. The CDR3 loop spans 12 amino acids. V trimming: 7 bases; J trimming: 6 bases; junction bases outside the gene matches: 5. With regard to this clone: Its antigen remains unknown.

TCRdb's table, derived via immunoSEQ multiplex PCR, lists solely in-frame clones and lacks some. The sample lists about 160,000 clones, 85% to 90% occurring once. J is TRBJ2-7 and V is TRBV28; TRBD2 matches at 8 bases. The sequenced sample was PBMCs. This TCR was sampled from a man aged 18 to 29 in good health and CMV-seropositive. The CDR3: CASKAGVGEQYF. As DNA, the CDR3 is TGTGCCAGCAAAGCGGGAGTCGGCGAGCAGTACTTC.